This T cell receptor beta chain was profiled in a study of early stage breast cancer tumors. At the level of the study: Most invasive tumors, about 75% of the 16, were ER+/PR+/HER2-.

With 2 bases clipped from V and 6 bases from J, the junction kept 4 bases outside the gene matches. CDR1 and CDR2 (germline): SGHTA, FQGNSA. The CDR3 totals 16 residues. This table comes from immunoSEQ multiplex PCR, and its TCRdb copy is limited to in-frame clones, with some not included. The sample includes nearly 11,000 clones, approximately 72% of them seen just once. Sequenced material: breast tumor tissue. The TCR sequence derives from a person aged 35 to 50 with breast cancer. This chain connects TRBV7-2 to TRBJ2-1; 13 nucleotides align to TRBD2. CDR3 coding DNA: TGTGCCAGCAGCTTACGAACTAGCGGGAGGGTCAATGAGCAGTTCTTC. This sequence encodes CASSLRTSGRVNEQFF.